This TCR beta chain was identified in a study of blood T cell repertoires in COVID-19 (dated by TCRdb to the early 2020s). In terms of the full investigation: The collaborator samples originated in the United States, Italy and Spain and spanned the acute and convalescent phases of COVID-19. The material from the prospective study consisted of cDNA or gDNA derived from T cells, B-cell-depleted T cells, or PBMCs. Subjects who had been exposed to COVID-19, were actively infected with it, or had recovered from it provided the deeply sampled blood TCRbeta repertoires that made up the dataset. The repertoires were made available in a free public database intended to serve as a resource for research on the immune response to SARS-CoV-2. Samples were obtained from the ongoing ImmuneRACE study (first 160 participants) and from 950 to 1,500 subjects provided by 6 global collaborators. Sample metadata almost always included a de-identified subject ID, COVID-19 status, age in years and sex. Where HLA class I and class II types were available, the types were taken from metadata supplied by the sample provider, not from assay-based typing.

Study-wide conclusions, independent of this receptor: Clinical and demographic metadata were provided uncurated, with the amount varying by source and participant.

TCRbeta CDR3 regions were amplified from genomic DNA by means of the immunoSEQ Assay, a bias-controlled multiplex PCR. In the source study's methods: Within the assay, amplification of reference gene primers was used to estimate how many nucleated cells each sample contained. Sequence reads were collapsed and filtered to measure the absolute abundance of every unique TCRbeta CDR3 rearrangement. For each sample, productive Simpson clonality was calculated as the square root of Simpson's diversity index over productive rearrangements. TCRdb retrieved this table from immuneACCESS and kept in-frame rearrangements only. Not all clones are present; in checked studies, unresolved V genes account for under half, and no reason is known for the remainder. V, J and clone size were drawn from that table, and D and trimming were deduced from the DNA. This sample has around 100,000 clones in its table, and roughly nine tenths of those were observed once. The leading ten clones occupy 15% to 20% of the sample.

This clone was seen just once. It lacks a known antigen. No base-level quality is on record; no much larger clone is a single base apart. The collaborating institutions used their own protocols to collect whole blood in K2EDTA tubes. For TCRbeta analysis, collaborators shipped samples as frozen whole blood, isolated PBMCs, or DNA extracted from either of those sample types. Specimen: peripheral blood. The source of this sequence is a woman aged 80 or over in a cohort sampled during active COVID-19.

For the CDR3, the sequence is CASSLTGQASAEAFF. Read as DNA, the sequence is TGTGCCAGCAGTCTCACAGGACAGGCGTCTGCTGAAGCTTTCTTT. The chain is assembled from TRBV6-5 and TRBJ1-1, with 7 bases matching TRBD1. Trimming leaves V shorter by 5 bases and J shorter by 6 bases, with the junction holding 12 bases beyond the gene matches. The CDR3 goes from the cysteine to the phenylalanine over 15 residues. Just the 45-base CDR3 DNA is kept, in frame starting at base 1. The germline V gene sets CDR1 to MNHEY and CDR2 to SVGAGI.